This entry lists 24 T cell receptor beta chains sequenced from one sample in a study of beta chain features in type 1 diabetes. The study's findings and limits: When Type 1 diabetes patients were examined, their TCRB CDR3s proved moderately but significantly shorter in all four CD4+ subsets.

The investigators reverse transcribed all of the isolated RNA, so they sequenced expressed TCRB transcripts. The table came from immunoSEQ multiplex PCR; TCRdb's copy has only in-frame clones and leaves some out. The sample holds 250,000 to 350,000 clones; 15% are singletons and the top ten take 0.015% to 0.019%. These receptors' antigens are unknown. The sample consisted of naive CD4+ T cells from blood. Receptor source: a man aged 18 to 29 with type 1 diabetes.

This clone came up once. This sequence joins TRBV4-1 and TRBJ2-3; 7 bases are shared with TRBD1. CDR3 length: 17 amino acids. Germline V gene data show CDR1 as MGHRA and CDR2 as YSYEKL. The J segment lost 1 base and the V segment lost 2 bases, leaving 9 bases of the junction unmatched. The CDR3 sequence: CASSQLYGTEGTDTQYF. In DNA, the CDR3 is TGCGCCAGCAGCCAACTATACGGGACAGAAGGCACAGATACGCAGTATTTT.

The rearrangement links TRBV9 to TRBJ2-3, with D uncertain. In germline, CDR1 is SGDLS, CDR2 YYNGEE. V dropped 0 bases and J dropped 6 bases, with 8 bases sitting between them. The CDR3 spans 13 residues. This chain's CDR3 is CASSVVISDTQYF. CDR3 DNA: TGTGCCAGCAGCGTAGTTATCTCCGATACGCAGTATTTT.

The V gene is TRBV28, the J gene TRBJ2-7, with TRBD2 identical over 16 bases. V trimming: 10 bases; J trimming: 12 bases; junction bases outside the gene matches: 9. This CDR3 is 13 amino acids long. In germline, CDR1 is MDHEN, CDR2 SYDVKM. In DNA, the CDR3 is TGTGCCACCTGGGGACTAGCGGGGGGGGCCGGGTACTTC. This translates into CATWGLAGGAGYF.

This clone was seen more than once but under ten times. The CDR3 region is CASSPPAWDIQETQYF. The CDR3 bases are TGTGCCAGCTCACCTCCAGCTTGGGACATACAAGAGACCCAGTACTTC. V gene TRBV18 combines with J gene TRBJ2-5; possible D gene TRBD1, 6 bases. The V gene lost 3 bases and the J gene lost 2 bases, with 16 bases spanning the gap. The CDR3 is made up of 16 amino acids. Per the germline V gene, CDR1 is KGHSH and CDR2 is LQKENI.

V usage is TRBV29-1 and J usage is TRBJ2-2; no firm D call. CDR1 is SQVTM and CDR2 is ANQGSEA in the germline V gene. Trimming cost V 7 bases and J 4 bases, with 19 bases left between them. The CDR3 runs to 15 residues. This CDR3 reads CSARGVYAATGELFF. The DNA of the CDR3 is TGCAGCGCGCGAGGCGTTTACGCCGCCACCGGGGAGCTGTTTTTT.

This clone occurred a few times. The chain links TRBV30 to TRBJ1-2; D gene unclear. Trimming pared 0 bases from V and 4 bases from J, leaving 15 bases between. This CDR3 is 15 amino acids long. Germline V CDR1 and CDR2: GTSNPN, SVGIG (reference sequence). This CDR3 is CAWSVGAGLIYGYTF. The CDR3 DNA reads as TGTGCCTGGAGTGTTGGAGCAGGACTAATCTATGGCTACACCTTC.

This chain connects TRBV4-3 to TRBJ2-7; possible D gene TRBD1, 5 bases. Germline assignment: CDR1 LGHNA and CDR2 YSLEER. The CDR3 has 16 amino acids. With 0 bases removed from V and 2 bases from J, the gap between germline ends came to 14 bases. CDR3 coding DNA: TGCGCCAGCAGCCAAGATCGAGGCAGGGCCACCTACGAGCAGTACTTC. Translated, it gives CASSQDRGRATYEQYF.

The rearrangement links TRBV29-1 to TRBJ2-3, with 12 bases lining up with TRBD2. The length of the CDR3 is 15 residues. The V and J ends lost 7 bases and 1 base, in that order; junction bases with no gene match: 6. Germline assignment: CDR1 SQVTM and CDR2 ANQGSEA. The DNA for the CDR3 is TGCAGCGCTTCTAGACTAGCGGGAGGCACAGATACGCAGTATTTT. Encoded protein: CSASRLAGGTDTQYF.

V gene TRBV21-1 combines with J gene TRBJ2-7; the table's TRBD1 call for D was not verified on the DNA. TRBV21-1 is labeled a pseudogene. This CDR3 has 14 amino acids. CDR3 sequence (DNA): TGTGCCAGCAGCAAAGCCGGACAACTCTACGAGCAGTACTTC. This translates into CASSKAGQLYEQYF.

This clone was counted between two and nine times. V and J are TRBV7-9 and TRBJ2-1; perhaps TRBD1 as D (6 bases). V was clipped by 5 bases and J by 0 bases, with 14 bases between them. The CDR3 extends over 16 amino acids. Germline V gives CDR1 SEHNR, CDR2 FQNEAQ (reference sequence). As DNA, the CDR3 is TGTGCCAGCAGCCCCCGGGACACCCGCTCCTACAATGAGCAGTTCTTC. This sequence encodes CASSPRDTRSYNEQFF.

The CDR3 loop reads CASSLGGPLGTQYF. CDR3 DNA sequence: TGTGCCAGCAGCTTAGGAGGGCCCCTTGGTACGCAGTATTTT. The chain has TRBV7-2 and TRBJ2-3, with D perhaps matching TRBD2 (5 bases). The germline CDR1 and CDR2 sequences are SGHTA and FQGNSA. V lost 1 base and J 8 bases, leaving 13 bases between the germline ends. There are 14 residues in the CDR3.

CDR3 amino acids: CASSRDTSYEQYF. The CDR3 DNA is TGTGCCAGCTCACGGGACACCTCCTACGAGCAGTACTTC. This chain uses TRBV18 with TRBJ2-7, with D possibly TRBD1 on 6 matching bases. Germline CDR1 is KGHSH and CDR2 is LQKENI. The V and J ends lost 4 bases and 0 bases respectively, with 7 bases between them. CDR3 length: 13 amino acids.

This clone has a handful of counts. In the same sample, other DNA sequences code for this CDR3. The V and J genes are TRBV6-5 and TRBJ2-7, with 9 bases aligning to TRBD1. The trim removed 0 bases at V and 5 bases at J, leaving 2 bases unmatched. The CDR3 sequence is 14 residues long. Germline CDR1 is MNHEY and CDR2 is SVGAGI. The CDR3 DNA follows: TGTGCCAGCAGTTACTCCTGGACAGGGGACGAGCAGTACTTC. Translation gives CASSYSWTGDEQYF.

The chain has TRBV7-2 and TRBJ2-1, with 9 bases matching TRBD2. Germline CDR1 is SGHTA and CDR2 is FQGNSA. There are 15 residues in the CDR3. Trimming took 5 bases from V and 10 from J; bases not matched to a gene: 12. CDR3 nucleotides: TGTGCCAGCAGCCGGCGGGGGGGGGCCCTCCCAGAGCAGTTCTTC. This translates into CASSRRGGALPEQFF.

This clone came up once. Distinct nucleotide sequences in the sample also encode this CDR3. V usage is TRBV9 and J usage is TRBJ2-5; TRBD2 aligns across 15 bases. CDR3 length: 15 amino acids. Per germline, CDR1 SGDLS and CDR2 YYNGEE. V dropped 2 bases and J dropped 5; count of bases not matched to a gene: 1. The CDR3 nucleotides are TGTGCCAGCAGCGTGGGGACTAGCGGGGGGGAGACCCAGTACTTC. It encodes CASSVGTSGGETQYF.

This chain links TRBV4-1 with TRBJ1-2; TRBD1 might be the D (5 bases). Germline assignment: CDR1 MGHRA and CDR2 YSYEKL. This CDR3 spans 15 amino acids. Trimming pared 3 bases from V and 8 bases from J, leaving 19 bases between. CDR3 sequence: CASSQYLRDDEGYTF. Here the CDR3 DNA reads TGCGCCAGCAGCCAGTACCTCAGGGATGATGAGGGCTACACCTTC.

The chain couples TRBV7-2 to TRBJ2-5, with 7 bases aligning to TRBD1. CDR1 SGHTA and CDR2 FQGNSA come from the germline V gene. J gave up 3 bases and V 5 bases, and 3 bases lay outside the gene matches. CDR3 length: 13 residues. The CDR3 bases are TGTGCCAGCAGCCACGGGACAGAAGAGACCCAGTACTTC. Its protein is CASSHGTEETQYF.

This clone was found a few times. The gene calls are TRBV7-2 and TRBJ2-3; 7 nucleotides match TRBD2. After removal of 5 bases from V and 5 bases from J, the junction contained 7 bases not matched to a gene. The CDR3 covers 14 residues. In germline, CDR1 is SGHTA, CDR2 FQGNSA. CDR3 DNA sequence: TGTGCCAGCAGCCGCAGCGGGATACGAGATACGCAGTATTTT. The encoded protein is CASSRSGIRDTQYF.

The chain recombines TRBV18 with TRBJ2-7, with unresolved D. Germline CDR1 and CDR2: KGHSH and LQKENI. V shed 1 base and J shed 0 bases, with 7 bases lying between them. The CDR3 is 14 residues long. The DNA for the CDR3 is TGTGCCAGCTCACCACAAGACAACTCCTACGAGCAGTACTTC. Translated, it gives CASSPQDNSYEQYF.

A note on this clone: Distinct nucleotide sequences in the sample also encode this CDR3. The rearrangement links TRBV7-9 to TRBJ2-7; 10 bases match TRBD1. The CDR3 totals 14 residues. Germline CDR1 is SEHNR and CDR2 is FQNEAQ (reference sequence). V lost 5 bases, J lost 2 bases, and 3 bases stayed unmatched. The DNA of the CDR3 is TGTGCCAGCAGCCTTGGACAGGGGGCCTACGAGCAGTACTTC. Amino acids: CASSLGQGAYEQYF. Full variable domain (rest looked up from reference TRBV7-9 and TRBJ2-7): DTGVSQNPRHKITKRGQNVTFRCDPISEHNRLYWYRQTLGQGPEFLTYFQNEAQLEKSRLLSDRFSAERPKGSFSTLEIQRTEQGDSAMYLCASSLGQGAYEQYFGPGTRLTVT.

V usage is TRBV5-1 and J usage is TRBJ2-2; D not certain. The CDR3 is made up of 12 amino acids. The germline V gene has CDR1 SGHRS and CDR2 YFSETQ. V lost 6 bases to trimming and J lost 2 bases, with 5 bases between them. As DNA, the CDR3 is TGCGCCAGCACCCTTAACACCGGGGAGCTGTTTTTT. Translating gives CASTLNTGELFF.

This clone was detected only a few times. The gene calls are TRBV7-9 and TRBJ2-5, with TRBD2 identical over 9 bases. Germline trimming cut 0 bases from V and 2 bases from J; bases unmatched to any gene: 7. Germline V CDR1 and CDR2: SEHNR, FQNEAQ (reference sequence). The CDR3 spans 17 residues. The CDR3 region is CASSLAHLAGVQETQYF. The DNA of the CDR3 is TGTGCCAGCAGCTTAGCGCATTTAGCGGGAGTTCAAGAGACCCAGTACTTC.

This clone was counted only a few times. The gene calls are TRBV7-7 and TRBJ2-5; the D gene is possibly TRBD2 (6 bases). This CDR3 contains 13 residues. The V and J ends lost 3 bases and 4 bases respectively, with 9 bases between them. The germline CDR1 and CDR2 sequences are SSHAT and FNYEAQ (reference sequence). CDR3 sequence: CASSFGGGETQYF. DNA for the CDR3: TGTGCCAGCAGCTTCGGGGGTGGAGAGACCCAGTACTTC.

This clone was found many times. The V call is TRBV29-1, the J call TRBJ2-3; 7 positions agree with TRBD2. This CDR3 is built from 14 residues. The V gene's germline CDR1 is SQVTM and CDR2 ANQGSEA. J was trimmed by 1 base and V by 5 bases; bases with no gene match: 6. Written as DNA, the CDR3 is TGCAGCGTTCGGTCCGGACTAGGCACAGATACGCAGTATTTT. As protein: CSVRSGLGTDTQYF.